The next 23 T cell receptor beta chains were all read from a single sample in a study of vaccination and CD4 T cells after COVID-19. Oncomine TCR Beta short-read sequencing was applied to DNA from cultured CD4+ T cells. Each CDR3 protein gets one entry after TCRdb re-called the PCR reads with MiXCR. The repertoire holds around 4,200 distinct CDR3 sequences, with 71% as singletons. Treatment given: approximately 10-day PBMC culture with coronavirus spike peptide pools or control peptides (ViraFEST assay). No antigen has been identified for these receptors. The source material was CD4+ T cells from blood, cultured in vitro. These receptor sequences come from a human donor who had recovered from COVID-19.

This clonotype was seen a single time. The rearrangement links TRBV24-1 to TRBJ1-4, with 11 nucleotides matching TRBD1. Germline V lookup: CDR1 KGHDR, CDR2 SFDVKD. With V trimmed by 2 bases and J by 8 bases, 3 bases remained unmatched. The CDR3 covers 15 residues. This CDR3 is CATSDSGQGAEKLFF. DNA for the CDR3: TGTGCCACCAGTGATTCAGGACAGGGGGCGGAAAAACTGTTTTTT.

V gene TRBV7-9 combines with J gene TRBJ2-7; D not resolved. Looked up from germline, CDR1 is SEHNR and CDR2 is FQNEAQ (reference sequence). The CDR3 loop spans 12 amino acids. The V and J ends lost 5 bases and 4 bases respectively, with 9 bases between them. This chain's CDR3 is CASSPSPYEQYF. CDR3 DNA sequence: TGTGCCAGCAGCCCGTCTCCTTACGAGCAGTACTTC.

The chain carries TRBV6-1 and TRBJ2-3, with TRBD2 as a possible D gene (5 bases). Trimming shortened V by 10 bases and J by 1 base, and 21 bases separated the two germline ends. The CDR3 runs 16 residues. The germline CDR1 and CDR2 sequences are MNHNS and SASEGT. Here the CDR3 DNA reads TGTGCCACCTCCCCGGGCGGGCAGGTCCGCACAGATACGCAGTATTTT. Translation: CATSPGGQVRTDTQYF.

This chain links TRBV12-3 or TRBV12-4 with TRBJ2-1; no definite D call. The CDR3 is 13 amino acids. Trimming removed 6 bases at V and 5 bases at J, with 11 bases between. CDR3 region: CASRTDRHNEQFF. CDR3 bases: TGTGCCAGCAGAACGGACCGGCACAATGAGCAGTTCTTC.

As DNA, the CDR3 is TGTGCCAGCAGTGAGGACAGGGACAGCTCACCCCTCCACTTT. Its protein product is CASSEDRDSSPLHF. The chain couples TRBV25-1 to TRBJ1-6; TRBD1 matches 8 bases. Germline loops: CDR1 MGHDK, CDR2 SYGVNS. The CDR3 runs to 14 residues. With V trimmed by 3 bases and J by 10 bases, 5 bases remained unmatched.

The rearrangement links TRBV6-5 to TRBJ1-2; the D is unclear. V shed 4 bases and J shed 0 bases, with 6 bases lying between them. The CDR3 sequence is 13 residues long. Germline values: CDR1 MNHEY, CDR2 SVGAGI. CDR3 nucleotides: TGTGCCAGCAGTTCTGGTCCTAACTATGGCTACACCTTC. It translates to CASSSGPNYGYTF.

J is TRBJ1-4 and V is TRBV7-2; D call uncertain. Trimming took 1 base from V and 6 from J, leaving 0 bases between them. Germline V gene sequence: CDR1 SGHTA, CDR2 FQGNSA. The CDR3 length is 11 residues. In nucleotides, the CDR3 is TGTGCCAGCAGCTTAGATGAAAAACTGTTTTTT. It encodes CASSLDEKLFF.

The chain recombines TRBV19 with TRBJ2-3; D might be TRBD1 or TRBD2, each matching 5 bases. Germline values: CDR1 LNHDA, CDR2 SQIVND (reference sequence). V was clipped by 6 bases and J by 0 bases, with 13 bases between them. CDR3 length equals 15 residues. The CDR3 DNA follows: TGTGCCAGTAGGCCCTCGGGGCGGAGCACAGATACGCAGTATTTT. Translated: CASRPSGRSTDTQYF.

Written as DNA, the CDR3 is TGTGCCAGTAGTGAATCTGATAGAACAGAAAAACTGTTTTTT. Translating it yields CASSESDRTEKLFF. This chain uses TRBV19 with TRBJ1-4; D is ambiguous. V lost 5 bases and J 8 bases, leaving 15 bases between the germline ends. The germline V gene has CDR1 LNHDA and CDR2 SQIVND (reference sequence). This CDR3 has 14 residues.

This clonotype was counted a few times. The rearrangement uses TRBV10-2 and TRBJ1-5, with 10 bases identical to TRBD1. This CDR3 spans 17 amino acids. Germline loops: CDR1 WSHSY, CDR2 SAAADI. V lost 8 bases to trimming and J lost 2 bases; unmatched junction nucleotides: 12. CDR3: CASGGQGGEGRNQPQHF. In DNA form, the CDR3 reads TGCGCCAGCGGAGGACAGGGGGGGGAGGGACGCAATCAGCCCCAGCATTTT.

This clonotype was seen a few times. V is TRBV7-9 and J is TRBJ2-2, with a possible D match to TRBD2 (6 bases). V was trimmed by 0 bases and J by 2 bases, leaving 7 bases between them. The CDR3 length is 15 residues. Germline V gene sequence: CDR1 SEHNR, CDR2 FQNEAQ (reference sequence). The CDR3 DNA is TGTGCCAGCAGCTTAGCGGGACTTAACACCGGGGAGCTGTTTTTT. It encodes CASSLAGLNTGELFF.

As DNA, the CDR3 is TGTGCCAGCAGTGGCTCGAGTAACTATGGCTACACCTTC. This sequence encodes CASSGSSNYGYTF. V and J are TRBV12-3 or TRBV12-4 and TRBJ1-2, with D hard to call. Trimming stripped 5 bases from V and 1 base from J, with 8 bases between. The CDR3 totals 13 residues.

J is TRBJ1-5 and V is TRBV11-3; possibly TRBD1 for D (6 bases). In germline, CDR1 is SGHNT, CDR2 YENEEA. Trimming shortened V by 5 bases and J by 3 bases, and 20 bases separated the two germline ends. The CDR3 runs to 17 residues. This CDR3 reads CASSHQRGGGNNQPQHF. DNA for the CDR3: TGTGCCAGCAGCCATCAAAGGGGGGGGGGAAACAATCAGCCCCAGCATTTT.

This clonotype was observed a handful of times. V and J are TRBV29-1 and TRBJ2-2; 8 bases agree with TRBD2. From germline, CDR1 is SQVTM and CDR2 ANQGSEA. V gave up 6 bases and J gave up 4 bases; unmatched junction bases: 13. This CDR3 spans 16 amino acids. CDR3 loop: CSVGSGGGTLTGELFF. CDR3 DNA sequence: TGCAGCGTGGGGAGTGGCGGGGGGACCCTCACCGGGGAGCTGTTTTTT.

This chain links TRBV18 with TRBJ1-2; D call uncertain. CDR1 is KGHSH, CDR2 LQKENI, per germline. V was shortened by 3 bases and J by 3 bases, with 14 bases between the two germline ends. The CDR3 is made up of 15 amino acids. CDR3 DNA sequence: TGTGCCAGCTCACCGACACTAAGCGACGACTATGGCTACACCTTC. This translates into CASSPTLSDDYGYTF.

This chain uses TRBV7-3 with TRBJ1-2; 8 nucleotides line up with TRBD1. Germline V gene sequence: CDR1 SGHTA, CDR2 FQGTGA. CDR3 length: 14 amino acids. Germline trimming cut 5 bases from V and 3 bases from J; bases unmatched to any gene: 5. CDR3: CASSPDRGYYGYTF. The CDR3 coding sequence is TGTGCCAGCAGCCCCGACAGGGGATACTATGGCTACACCTTC.

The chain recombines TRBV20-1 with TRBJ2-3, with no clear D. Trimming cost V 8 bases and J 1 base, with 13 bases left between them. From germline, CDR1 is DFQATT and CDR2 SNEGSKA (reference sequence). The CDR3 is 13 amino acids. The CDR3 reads CSPLLPGTDTQYF. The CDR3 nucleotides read TGCAGTCCTCTCCTCCCTGGCACAGATACGCAGTATTTT.

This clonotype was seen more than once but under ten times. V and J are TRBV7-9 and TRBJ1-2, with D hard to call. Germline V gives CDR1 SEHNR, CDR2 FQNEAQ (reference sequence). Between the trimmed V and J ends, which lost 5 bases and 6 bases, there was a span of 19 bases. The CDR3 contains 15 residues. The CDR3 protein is CASSPRQAGGDGYTF. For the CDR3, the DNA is TGTGCCAGCAGCCCGAGGCAGGCGGGTGGTGATGGCTACACCTTC.

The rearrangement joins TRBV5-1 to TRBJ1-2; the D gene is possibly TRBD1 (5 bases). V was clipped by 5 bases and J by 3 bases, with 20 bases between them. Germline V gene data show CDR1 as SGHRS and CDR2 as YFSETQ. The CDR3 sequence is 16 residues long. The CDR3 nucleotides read TGCGCCAGCAGTCCCGGGACTGCATCCCGGGACTATGGCTACACCTTC. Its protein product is CASSPGTASRDYGYTF.

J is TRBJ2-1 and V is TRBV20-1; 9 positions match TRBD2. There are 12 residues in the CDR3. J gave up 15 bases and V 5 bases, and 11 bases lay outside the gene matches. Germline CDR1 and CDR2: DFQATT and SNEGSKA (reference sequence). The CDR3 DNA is TGCAGTGCTCGTCTTTCGGGACTAGCTCCGTTCTTC. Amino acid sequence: CSARLSGLAPFF.

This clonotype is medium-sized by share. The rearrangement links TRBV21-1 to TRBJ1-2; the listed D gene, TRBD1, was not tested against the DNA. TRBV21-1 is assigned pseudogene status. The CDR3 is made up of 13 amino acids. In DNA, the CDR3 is TGTGCCAGCAGACCCGGACGAGTCAGTGGCTACACCTTC. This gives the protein CASRPGRVSGYTF.

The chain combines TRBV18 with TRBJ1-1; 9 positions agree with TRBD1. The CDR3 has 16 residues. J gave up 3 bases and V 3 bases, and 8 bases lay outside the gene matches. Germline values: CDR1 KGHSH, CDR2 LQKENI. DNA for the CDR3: TGTGCCAGCTCACCGAGAACAGGGGGCAGGGACACTGAAGCTTTCTTT. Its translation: CASSPRTGGRDTEAFF.

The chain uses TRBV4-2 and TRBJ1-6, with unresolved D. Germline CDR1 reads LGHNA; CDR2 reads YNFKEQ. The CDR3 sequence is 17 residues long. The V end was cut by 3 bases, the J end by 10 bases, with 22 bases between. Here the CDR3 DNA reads TGTGCCAGCAGCCACTTAGGAGGCGGACGGGAAAGGTCACCCCTCCACTTT. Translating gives CASSHLGGGRERSPLHF.